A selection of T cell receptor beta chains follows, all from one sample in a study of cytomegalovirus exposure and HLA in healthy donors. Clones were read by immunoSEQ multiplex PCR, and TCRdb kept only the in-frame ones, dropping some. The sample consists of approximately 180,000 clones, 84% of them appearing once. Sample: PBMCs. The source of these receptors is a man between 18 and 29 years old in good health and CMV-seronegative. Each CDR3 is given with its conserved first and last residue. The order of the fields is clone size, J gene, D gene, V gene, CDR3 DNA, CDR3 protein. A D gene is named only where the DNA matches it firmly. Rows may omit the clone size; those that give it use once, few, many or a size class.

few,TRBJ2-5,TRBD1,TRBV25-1,TGTGCCAGCAGTGATCCTTCCCACGGGACAGTCCTCCACTTC,CASSDPSHGTVLHF
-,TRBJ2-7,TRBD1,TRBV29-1,TGCAGCGTGGGACACAGGGGTACTAAGTCCGAGCAGTACTTC,CSVGHRGTKSEQYF
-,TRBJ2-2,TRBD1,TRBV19,TGTGCCAGTAGTATATTCGGACAGGGGGGCACCGGGGAGCTGTTTTTT,CASSIFGQGGTGELFF
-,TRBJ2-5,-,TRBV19,TGTGCCAGTAGTATTTCTACGGATCGACTTCGAGAGACCCAGTACTTC,CASSISTDRLRETQYF
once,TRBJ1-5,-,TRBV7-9,TGTGCCAGCAGCTCGGCGACAGGTTGGAGCAATCAGCCCCAGCATTTT,CASSSATGWSNQPQHF
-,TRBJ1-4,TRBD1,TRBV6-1,TGTGCCACCCCGGACAGGGTCGGGGAAAAACTGTTTTTT,CATPDRVGEKLFF
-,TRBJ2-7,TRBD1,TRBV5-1,TGCGCCAGCAGCTGGGGGACAGTGTACGAGCAGTACTTC,CASSWGTVYEQYF
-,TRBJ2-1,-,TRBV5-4,TGTGCCAGCAGCTTGCGCGGAATCTACAATGAGCAGTTCTTC,CASSLRGIYNEQFF
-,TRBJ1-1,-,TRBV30,TGTGCCTGGAGTGTATCGTACAGGCGGAAAAAAATGAACACTGAAGCTTTCTTT,CAWSVSYRRKKMNTEAFF
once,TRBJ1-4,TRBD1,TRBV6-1,TGTGCCAGCAGGGCAGACAGGGGACCTAATGAAAAACTGTTTTTT,CASRADRGPNEKLFF
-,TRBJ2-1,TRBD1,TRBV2,TGTGCCAGCAGTGCAGGCAGGGGGTCCGCCAATGAGCAGTTCTTC,CASSAGRGSANEQFF
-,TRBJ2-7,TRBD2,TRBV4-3,TGCGCCAGCAGCCCCACCCCGGGAGGAAATCCCTACGAGCAGTACTTC,CASSPTPGGNPYEQYF
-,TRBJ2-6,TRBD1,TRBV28,TGTGCCAGCAGTCCAGGACAGGGCCGCTCTGGGGCCAACGTCCTGACTTTC,CASSPGQGRSGANVLTF
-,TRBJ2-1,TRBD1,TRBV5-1,TGCGCCAGCAGCGGACCGGGGCAGGGGGTAGTAAATGAGCAGTTCTTC,CASSGPGQGVVNEQFF
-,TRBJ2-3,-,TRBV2,TGTGCCAGGGACAGTAGCACAGATACGCAGTATTTT,CARDSSTDTQYF
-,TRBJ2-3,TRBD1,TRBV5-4,TGTGCCAGCAGCTTGACAGGACAGGCGGAAGGCACAGATACGCAGTATTTT,CASSLTGQAEGTDTQYF
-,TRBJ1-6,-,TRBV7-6,TGTGCCAGCAGCACCCGGTCGGCGGCTAATTCACCCCTCCACTTT,CASSTRSAANSPLHF
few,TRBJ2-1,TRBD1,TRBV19,TGTGCCAGTGGGACAGGGAATCAGTTCTTC,CASGTGNQFF
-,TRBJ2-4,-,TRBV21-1,TGTGCCAGCAGCAAGGTCCCCTACAGGGGGGGAAACATTCAGTACTTC,CASSKVPYRGGNIQYF
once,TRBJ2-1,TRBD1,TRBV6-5,TGTGCCAGCAGCCTGACAGGGTACAATGAGCAGTTCTTC,CASSLTGYNEQFF
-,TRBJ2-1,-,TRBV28,TGTGCCAGTACCCGGACATCCAATGAGCAGTTCTTC,CASTRTSNEQFF
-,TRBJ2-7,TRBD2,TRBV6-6,TGTGCCAGCACGCGGGGGATACCCTACGAGCAGTACTTC,CASTRGIPYEQYF
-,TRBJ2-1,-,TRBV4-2,TGTGCCAGCAGCCGAGCGACTTCCTACAATGAGCAGTTCTTC,CASSRATSYNEQFF
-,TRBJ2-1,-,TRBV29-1,TGCAGCGCCCTACGAGCGATAGCGCTTAAACATGAGCAGTTCTTC,CSALRAIALKHEQFF
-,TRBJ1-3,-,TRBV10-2,TGCGCCAGCGTCCGGGAGTCGCTAGGGAACACCATATATTTT,CASVRESLGNTIYF
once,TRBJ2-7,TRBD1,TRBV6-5,TGTGCCAGCAGTTACGTAGAGGGGACAGGCCACTACGAGCAGTACTTC,CASSYVEGTGHYEQYF
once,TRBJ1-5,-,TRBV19,TGTGCCAGTAGTATACCACAGGGTCTGGGGGGCAATCAGCCCCAGCATTTT,CASSIPQGLGGNQPQHF
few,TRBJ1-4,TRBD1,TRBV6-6,TGTGCCAGCAGTTACCCGGACAGGTCGAACGAAAAACTGTTTTTT,CASSYPDRSNEKLFF
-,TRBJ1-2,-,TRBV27,TGTGCCAGCAGTTTATTAGGAGGGGAGTGGGGTGGCTACACCTTC,CASSLLGGEWGGYTF
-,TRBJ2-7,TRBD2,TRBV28,TGTGCCAGCAGTCCGGGGGGTTCCTACGAGCAGTACTTC,CASSPGGSYEQYF
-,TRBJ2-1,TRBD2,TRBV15,TGTGCCACCAGCAGAGATCGTTTAGGACTAGCGGCGCCCGGGGAAATAAACAATGAGCAGTTCTTC,CATSRDRLGLAAPGEINNEQFF
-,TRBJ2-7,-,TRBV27,TGTGCCAGCAGTTTCTACGACGGAAAGGGAGACGAGCAGTACTTC,CASSFYDGKGDEQYF
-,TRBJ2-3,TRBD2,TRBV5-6,TGTGCCAGCAGCCACGACCCGCTCGGGGGGACGGGCACAGATACGCAGTATTTT,CASSHDPLGGTGTDTQYF
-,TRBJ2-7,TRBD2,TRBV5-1,TGCGCCAGCAGCCACGGACTAGCGGGGCGAAGCTCCTACGAGCAGTACTTC,CASSHGLAGRSSYEQYF
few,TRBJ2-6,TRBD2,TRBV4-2,TGTGCCAGCAGCGATCGGGGGGAAGCTGGGGCCAACGTCCTGACTTTC,CASSDRGEAGANVLTF
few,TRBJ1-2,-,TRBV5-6,TGTGCCAGCAGCTTGGACAGATCTCGTTATGGCTACACCTTC,CASSLDRSRYGYTF
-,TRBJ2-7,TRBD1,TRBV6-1,TGTGCCAGCAGTGTCGTCCGGGACAGGGATTTTTGGTTC,CASSVVRDRDFWF
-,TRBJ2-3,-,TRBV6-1,TGTGCCAGCGGCCCCCTAGCAAACCAGATCGATACGCAGTATTTT,CASGPLANQIDTQYF
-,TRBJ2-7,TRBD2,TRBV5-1,TGCGCCAGCAGCTTGGGTGGGGGGGGTTACGAGCAGTACTTC,CASSLGGGGYEQYF
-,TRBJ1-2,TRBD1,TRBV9,TGTGCCAGCAGCGCCCCCAGGGACAGGGGTCCCTACTACACCTTC,CASSAPRDRGPYYTF